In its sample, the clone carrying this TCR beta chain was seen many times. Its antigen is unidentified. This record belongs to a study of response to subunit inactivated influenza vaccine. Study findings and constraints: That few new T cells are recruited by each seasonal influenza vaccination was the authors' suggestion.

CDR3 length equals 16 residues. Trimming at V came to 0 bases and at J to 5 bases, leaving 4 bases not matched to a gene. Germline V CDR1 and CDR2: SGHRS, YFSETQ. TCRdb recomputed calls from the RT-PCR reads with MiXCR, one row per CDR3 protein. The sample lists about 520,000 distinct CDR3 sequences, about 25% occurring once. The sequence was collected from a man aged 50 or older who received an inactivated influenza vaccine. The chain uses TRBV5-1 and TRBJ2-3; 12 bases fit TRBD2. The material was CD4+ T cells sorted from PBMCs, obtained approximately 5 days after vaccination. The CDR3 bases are TGCGCCAGCAGCTTGGAGCGACTAGCGGGGGAAGATACGCAGTATTTT. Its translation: CASSLERLAGEDTQYF.